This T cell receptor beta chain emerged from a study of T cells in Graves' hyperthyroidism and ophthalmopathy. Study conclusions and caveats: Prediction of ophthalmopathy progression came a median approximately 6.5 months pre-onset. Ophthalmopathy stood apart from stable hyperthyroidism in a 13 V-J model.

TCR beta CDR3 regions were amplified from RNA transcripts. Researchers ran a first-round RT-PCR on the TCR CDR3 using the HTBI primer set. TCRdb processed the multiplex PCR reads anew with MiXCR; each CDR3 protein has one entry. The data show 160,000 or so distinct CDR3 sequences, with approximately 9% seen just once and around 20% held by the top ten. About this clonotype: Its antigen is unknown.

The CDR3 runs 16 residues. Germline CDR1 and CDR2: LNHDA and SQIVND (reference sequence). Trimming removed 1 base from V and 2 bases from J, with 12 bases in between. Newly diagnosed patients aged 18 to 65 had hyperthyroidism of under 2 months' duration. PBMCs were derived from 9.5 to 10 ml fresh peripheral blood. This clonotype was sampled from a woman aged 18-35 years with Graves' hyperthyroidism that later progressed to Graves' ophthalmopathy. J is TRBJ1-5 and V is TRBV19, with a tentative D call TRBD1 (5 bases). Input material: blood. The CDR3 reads CASSIGQGIGNQPQHF. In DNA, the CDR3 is TGTGCCAGTAGTATAGGCCAGGGAATAGGCAATCAGCCCCAGCATTTT.